This TCR beta chain appears in the sequencing data of a study of identical twins. As concerns this clonotype: Its specificity is unknown.

The length of the CDR3 is 16 residues. Germline-derived CDR1 and CDR2 are DFQATT and SNEGSKA (reference sequence). The V and J ends lost 1 base and 7 bases, in that order; junction bases with no gene match: 11. Overall study results and limits: Twin pairs' shared out-of-frame alpha sequences were enriched in low generation probability.

TCRdb reprocessed the 5' RACE reads via MiXCR and lists one record per CDR3 protein. Among 200,000 to 300,000 distinct CDR3 sequences listed, approximately 7% were seen once. This sample also belongs to another study, concerning yellow fever vaccine responses in identical twins. According to that study: Twins' vaccine T cell responses were reported to seem partly convergent and partly personalized.

Sequenced sample: memory (CD45RO+) T cells sorted from blood. The chain employs TRBV20-1 and TRBJ2-1; TRBD2 matches 9 bases. This receptor was obtained from a woman between 18 and 29 years old in good health. CDR3 amino acids: CSARVSSGMVQNEQFF. The DNA for the CDR3 is TGCAGTGCTAGAGTATCTAGCGGGATGGTACAAAATGAGCAGTTCTTC.